This record looks at one T cell receptor (beta chain) sequence and its context. The record originates from a study of blood T cell repertoires in COVID-19. Between the trimmed V and J ends, which lost 4 bases and 4 bases, there was a span of 20 bases. The CDR3 spans 16 residues. Germline-derived CDR1 and CDR2 are SGHKS and YYEKEE (reference sequence). Only in-frame clones appear in the TCRdb table, and some are missing; sequencing was by immunoSEQ multiplex PCR. This sample carries about 310,000 clones, about 90% of them seen once, and the ten largest clones take more than 9%. The chain links TRBV5-5 to TRBJ1-2; D gene uncertain. The sequence derives from a woman aged 25 to 39 who had recovered from COVID-19. Sequencing was carried out using PBMCs or T cells enriched from blood (not recorded which). CDR3 loop: CASSQAQALQTYGYTF. CDR3 in DNA: TGTGCCAGCAGCCAGGCCCAGGCGCTCCAAACCTATGGCTACACCTTC.